The 5 T cell receptor beta chains below all came from one sample that was sequenced in a study of T cell responses to AZD1222 COVID-19 vaccine (dated by TCRdb to the early 2020s). Library preparation employed the immunoSEQ multiplex PCR assay. What TCRdb holds here is the immuneACCESS table cut down to in-frame rearrangements. Part of the clones is not present; checked against another copy, under half of the missing clones reflect an unresolved V gene, and the others are unexplained. In all, the sample holds some 180,000 clones, and 90% to 95% of those were seen once. The ten largest account for around 0.96% of the sample. The time point label, read with the paper, signifies: about 28 days (+/-7) after the second vaccine dose. The treatment or condition label for this specimen denotes: meningococcal conjugate vaccine given as trial control. The specimen comprised peripheral blood, sampled 28 days after the second dose of the MenACWY control vaccine. The receptors shown here come from an adult who received the MenACWY meningococcal vaccine as a control.

The rearrangement links TRBV6-4 to TRBJ1-1, with D possibly matching TRBD1 (5 bases). The V and J ends lost 4 bases and 6 bases respectively, with 12 bases between them. CDR3 length equals 13 residues. Germline values: CDR1 MRHNA, CDR2 SNTAGT. DNA of the CDR3: TGTGCCAGCAGTGTATCGCGGGACTCTGAAGCTTTCTTT. This encodes CASSVSRDSEAFF.

This clone was seen only a few times. The genes are TRBV19 and TRBJ2-1, with D possibly matching TRBD2 (5 bases). Germline V gene data show CDR1 as LNHDA and CDR2 as SQIVND (reference sequence). This CDR3 region has 15 residues. V lost 3 bases to trimming and J lost 2 bases, with 11 bases between them. CDR3 region: CASSIGGRAYNEQFF. CDR3 in DNA: TGTGCCAGTAGTATTGGTGGGAGAGCCTACAATGAGCAGTTCTTC. Drawing the rest from reference TRBV19 and TRBJ2-1, the complete variable domain is DGGITQSPKYLFRKEGQNVTLSCEQNLNHDAMYWYRQDPGQGLRLIYYSQIVNDFQKGDIAEGYSVSREKKESFPLTVTSAQKNPTAFYLCASSIGGRAYNEQFFGPGTRLTVL.

The V gene is TRBV5-1, the J gene TRBJ1-5; D remains unclear. CDR3 length: 15 amino acids. With 0 bases removed from V and 0 bases from J, the gap between germline ends came to 7 bases. From germline, CDR1 is SGHRS and CDR2 YFSETQ. CDR3 nucleotides: TGCGCCAGCAGCTTGGACAGCCTTAGCAATCAGCCCCAGCATTTT. This encodes CASSLDSLSNQPQHF.

V gene TRBV15 combines with J gene TRBJ2-1, with 7 bases fitting TRBD1. The junction had 9 bases not matched to a gene; V was cut back by 0 bases and J by 7 bases. The CDR3 has 16 residues. Germline lookup yields CDR1 LNHNV and CDR2 YYDKDF (reference sequence). CDR3 DNA sequence: TGTGCCACCAGCAGAGATCACCCGCTACAGGGGAATGAGCAGTTCTTC. It is translated as CATSRDHPLQGNEQFF.

The chain combines TRBV6-5 with TRBJ1-5, with TRBD1 as a possible D gene (6 bases). CDR1 and CDR2 from the germline V gene are MNHEY and SVGAGI. The V end lost 6 bases, the J end lost 3 bases, and 12 bases lay between the germline ends. The CDR3 contains 14 residues. The CDR3 nucleotides read TGTGCCAGCAGCCCGGGGGACACCAATCAGCCCCAGCATTTT. It specifies CASSPGDTNQPQHF.